This TCR beta chain was observed in a study of T cells after yellow fever vaccination. The wider study: Fractions of limited cellularity were prepared by means of SMART-Seq v4 Ultra Low Input.

Notes on the study in general: High-abundance clonotypes from the bulk population could contaminate FACS-sorted repertoires. Researchers report a weaker secondary response that nonetheless peaked faster, day 5 versus 15.

TCRdb re-called the 5' RACE reads through MiXCR, storing one row per CDR3 protein. Found here are 150,000 or so distinct CDR3 sequences, 6% to 7.5% of them singletons; the top ten hold around 2.3%. This clonotype was seen ten or more times. The antigen is undetermined. This CDR3 has 15 amino acids. V was cut by 5 bases and J by 3 bases, with 13 bases left in between. CDR1 is SGHTA and CDR2 is FQGTGA in the germline V gene. The clonotype was recovered from a man younger than 35 who received the YFV17D yellow fever vaccine. This material consisted of CD4+ T cells sorted from PBMCs, taken around 5 days after the first yellow fever vaccination. This rearrangement joins TRBV7-3 to TRBJ2-2; TRBD2 might be the D (6 bases). This CDR3 is CASSQRERYTGELFF. CDR3 DNA sequence: TGTGCCAGCAGCCAACGGGAGCGGTACACCGGGGAGCTGTTTTTT.